This TCR beta chain stems from a study of PD-1 blockade in mismatch repair-deficient tumors. Study-level findings and limits: Rapid post-treatment expansion, then contraction, generally preceding radiologic response, marked tumor-resident clones.

Only a few counts were recorded for this clone. Its target is unknown. The method was immunoSEQ multiplex PCR; TCRdb's version includes in-frame clones alone and lacks a portion of them. Among tens of thousands of clones listed, 70% to 90% were seen once. The CDR3 is 14 residues long. Germline V lookup: CDR1 SEHNR, CDR2 FQNEAQ (reference sequence). J was trimmed by 4 bases and V by 5 bases; bases with no gene match: 5. Sequenced material: peripheral blood, taken 2 weeks after starting pembrolizumab. The sequence derives from an adult with mismatch repair-deficient cancer. The chain couples TRBV7-9 to TRBJ1-2, with 9 bases aligning to TRBD1. The CDR3 loop reads CASSPQTGGYGYTF. The CDR3 region has the DNA TGTGCCAGCAGCCCACAGACAGGGGGCTATGGCTACACCTTC.